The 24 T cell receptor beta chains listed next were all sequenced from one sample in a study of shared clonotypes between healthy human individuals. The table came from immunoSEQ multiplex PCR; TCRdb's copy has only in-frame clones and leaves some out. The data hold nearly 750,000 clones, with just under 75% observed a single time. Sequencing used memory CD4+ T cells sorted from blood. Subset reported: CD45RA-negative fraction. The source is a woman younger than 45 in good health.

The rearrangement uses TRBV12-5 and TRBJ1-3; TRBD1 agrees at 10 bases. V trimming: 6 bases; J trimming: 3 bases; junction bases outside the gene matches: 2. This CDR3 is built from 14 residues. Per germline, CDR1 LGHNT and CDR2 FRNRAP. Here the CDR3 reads CASGTGGVGNTIYF. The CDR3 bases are TGTGCTAGTGGGACAGGGGGCGTTGGAAACACCATATATTTT. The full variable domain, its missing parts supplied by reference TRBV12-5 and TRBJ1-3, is DARVTQTPRHKVTEMGQEVTMRCQPILGHNTVFWYRQTMMQGLELLAYFRNRAPLDDSGMPKDRFSAEMPDATLATLKIQPSEPRDSAVYFCASGTGGVGNTIYFGEGSWLTVV.

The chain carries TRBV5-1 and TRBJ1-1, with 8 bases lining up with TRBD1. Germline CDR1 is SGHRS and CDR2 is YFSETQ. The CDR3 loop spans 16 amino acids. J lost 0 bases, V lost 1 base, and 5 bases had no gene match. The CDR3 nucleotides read TGCGCCAGCAGCTTGCACCAGGGGGCGATGAACACTGAAGCTTTCTTT. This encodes CASSLHQGAMNTEAFF.

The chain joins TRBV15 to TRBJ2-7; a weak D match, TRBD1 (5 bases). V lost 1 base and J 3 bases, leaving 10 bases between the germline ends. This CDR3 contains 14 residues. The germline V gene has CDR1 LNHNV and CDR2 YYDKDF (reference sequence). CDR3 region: CATSRGAGIYEQYF. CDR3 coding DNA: TGTGCCACCAGCAGAGGGGCAGGGATCTACGAGCAGTACTTC.

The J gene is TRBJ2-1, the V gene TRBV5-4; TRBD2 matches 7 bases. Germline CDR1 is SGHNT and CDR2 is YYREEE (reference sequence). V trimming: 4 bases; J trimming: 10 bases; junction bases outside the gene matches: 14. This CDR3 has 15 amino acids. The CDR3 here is CASSRLASKGEEQFF. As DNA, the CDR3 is TGTGCCAGCAGCCGACTAGCTTCTAAAGGGGAGGAGCAGTTCTTC.

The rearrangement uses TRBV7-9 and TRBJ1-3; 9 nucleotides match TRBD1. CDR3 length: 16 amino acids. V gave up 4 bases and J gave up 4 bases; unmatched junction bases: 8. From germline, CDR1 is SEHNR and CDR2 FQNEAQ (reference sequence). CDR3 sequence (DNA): TGTGCCAGCAGCTCGCAACAGGGGGCGCGAGGAAACACCATATATTTT. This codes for CASSSQQGARGNTIYF. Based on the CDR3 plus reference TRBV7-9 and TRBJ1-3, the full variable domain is DTGVSQNPRHKITKRGQNVTFRCDPISEHNRLYWYRQTLGQGPEFLTYFQNEAQLEKSRLLSDRFSAERPKGSFSTLEIQRTEQGDSAMYLCASSSQQGARGNTIYFGEGSWLTVV.

CDR3 sequence (DNA): TGTGCCTGGAGTGTTCTGGGGTACATGAACACTGAAGCTTTCTTT. This codes for CAWSVLGYMNTEAFF. J is TRBJ1-1 and V is TRBV30; no clear D gene. Per germline, CDR1 GTSNPN and CDR2 SVGIG (reference sequence). The CDR3 is made up of 15 amino acids. With 0 bases removed from V and 0 bases from J, the gap between germline ends came to 11 bases.

The DNA of the CDR3 is TGCAGCATCGTATGGGGGGCGAACGGAGCTTTCTTT. Protein sequence: CSIVWGANGAFF. This chain links TRBV29-1 with TRBJ1-1; D possibly corresponds to TRBD1 (6 bases). V was pared by 8 bases and J by 10 bases, with 20 bases between. From germline, CDR1 is SQVTM and CDR2 ANQGSEA. CDR3 size: 12 residues. The entire variable domain, with the rest obtained from reference TRBV29-1 and TRBJ1-1, is as follows: SAVISQKPSRDICQRGTSLTIQCQVDSQVTMMFWYRQQPGQSLTLIATANQGSEATYESGFVIDKFPISRPNLTFSTLTVSNMSPEDSSIYLCSIVWGANGAFFGQGTRLTVV.

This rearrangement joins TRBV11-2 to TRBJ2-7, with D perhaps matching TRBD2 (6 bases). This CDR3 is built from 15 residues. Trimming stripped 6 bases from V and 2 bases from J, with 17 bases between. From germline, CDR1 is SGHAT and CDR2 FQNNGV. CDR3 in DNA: TGTGCCAGCAGGACGCCGGGACGGGGGACCTACGAGCAGTACTTC. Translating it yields CASRTPGRGTYEQYF.

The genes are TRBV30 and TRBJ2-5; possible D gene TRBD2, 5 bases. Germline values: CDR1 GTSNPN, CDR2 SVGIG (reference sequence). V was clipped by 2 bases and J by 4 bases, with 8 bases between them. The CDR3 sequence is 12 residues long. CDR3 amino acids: CAWSPGSETQYF. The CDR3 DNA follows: TGTGCCTGGAGTCCGGGGTCAGAGACCCAGTACTTC.

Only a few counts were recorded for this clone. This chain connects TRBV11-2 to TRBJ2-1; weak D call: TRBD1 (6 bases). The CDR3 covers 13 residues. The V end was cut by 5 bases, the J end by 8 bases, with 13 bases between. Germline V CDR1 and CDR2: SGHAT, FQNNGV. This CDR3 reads CASSVQGRDEQFF. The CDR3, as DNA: TGTGCCAGCAGCGTACAGGGTAGGGATGAGCAGTTCTTC.

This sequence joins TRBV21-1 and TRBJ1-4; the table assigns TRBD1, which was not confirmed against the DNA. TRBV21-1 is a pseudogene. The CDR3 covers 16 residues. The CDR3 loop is CASSPEAPAGNEKLFF. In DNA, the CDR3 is TGTGCCAGCAGCCCCGAAGCCCCGGCAGGTAATGAAAAACTGTTTTTT.

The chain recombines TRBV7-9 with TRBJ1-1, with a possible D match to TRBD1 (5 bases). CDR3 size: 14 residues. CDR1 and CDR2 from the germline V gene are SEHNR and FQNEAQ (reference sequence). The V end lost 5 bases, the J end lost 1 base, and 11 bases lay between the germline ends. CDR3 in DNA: TGTGCCAGCAGCCGCGGGACTCGGAACACTGAAGCTTTCTTT. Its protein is CASSRGTRNTEAFF.

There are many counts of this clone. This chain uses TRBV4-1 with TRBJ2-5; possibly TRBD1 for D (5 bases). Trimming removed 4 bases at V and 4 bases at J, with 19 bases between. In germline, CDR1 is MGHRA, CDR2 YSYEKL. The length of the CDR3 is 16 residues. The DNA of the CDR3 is TGCGCCAGCAGCCCGCGGCAGGGTGGTATCGGAGAGACCCAGTACTTC. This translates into CASSPRQGGIGETQYF.

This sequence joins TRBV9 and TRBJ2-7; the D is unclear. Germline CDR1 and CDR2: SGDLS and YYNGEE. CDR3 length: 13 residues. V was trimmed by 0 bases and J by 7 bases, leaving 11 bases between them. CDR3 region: CASSVGPLGEQYF. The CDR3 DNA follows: TGTGCCAGCAGCGTAGGTCCTCTGGGGGAGCAGTACTTC.

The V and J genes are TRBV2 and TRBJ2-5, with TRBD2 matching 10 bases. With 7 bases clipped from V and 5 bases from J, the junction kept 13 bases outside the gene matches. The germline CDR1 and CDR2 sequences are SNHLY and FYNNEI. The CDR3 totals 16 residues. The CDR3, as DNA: TGTGCCAGCACACGGCTAGCGGGAGAGGTTTGGGAGACCCAGTACTTC. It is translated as CASTRLAGEVWETQYF.

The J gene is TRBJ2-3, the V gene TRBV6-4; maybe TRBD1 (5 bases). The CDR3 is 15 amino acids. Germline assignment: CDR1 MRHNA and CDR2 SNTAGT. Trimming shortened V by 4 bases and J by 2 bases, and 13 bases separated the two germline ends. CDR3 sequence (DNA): TGTGCCAGCAGTGTCTTGCCAGGGTCCACAGATACGCAGTATTTT. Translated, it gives CASSVLPGSTDTQYF.

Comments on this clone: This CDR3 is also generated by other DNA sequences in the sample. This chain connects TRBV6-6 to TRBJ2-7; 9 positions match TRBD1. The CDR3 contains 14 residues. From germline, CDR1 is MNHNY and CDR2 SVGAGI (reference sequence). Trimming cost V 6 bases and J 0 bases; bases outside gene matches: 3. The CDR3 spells CASRGQGNSYEQYF. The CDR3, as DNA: TGTGCCAGCAGGGGACAGGGCAACTCCTACGAGCAGTACTTC.

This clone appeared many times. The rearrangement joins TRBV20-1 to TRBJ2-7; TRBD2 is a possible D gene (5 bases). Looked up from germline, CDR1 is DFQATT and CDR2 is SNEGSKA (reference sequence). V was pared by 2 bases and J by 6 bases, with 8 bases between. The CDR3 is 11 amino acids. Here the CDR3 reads CSARPSREQYF. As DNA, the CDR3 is TGCAGTGCTAGACCTAGCCGCGAGCAGTACTTC.

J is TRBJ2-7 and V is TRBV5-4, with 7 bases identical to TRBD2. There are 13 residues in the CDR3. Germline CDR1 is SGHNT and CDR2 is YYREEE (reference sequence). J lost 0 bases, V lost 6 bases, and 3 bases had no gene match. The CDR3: CASKSGDSYEQYF. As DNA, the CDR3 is TGTGCCAGCAAGAGCGGGGACTCCTACGAGCAGTACTTC.

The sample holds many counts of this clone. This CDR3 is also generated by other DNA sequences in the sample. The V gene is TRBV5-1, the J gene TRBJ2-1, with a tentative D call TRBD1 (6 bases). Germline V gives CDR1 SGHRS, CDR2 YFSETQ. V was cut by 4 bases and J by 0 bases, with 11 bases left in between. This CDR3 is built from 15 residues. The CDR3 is CASSVDSSSYNEQFF. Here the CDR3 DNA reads TGCGCCAGCAGCGTGGACAGTAGCTCCTACAATGAGCAGTTCTTC.

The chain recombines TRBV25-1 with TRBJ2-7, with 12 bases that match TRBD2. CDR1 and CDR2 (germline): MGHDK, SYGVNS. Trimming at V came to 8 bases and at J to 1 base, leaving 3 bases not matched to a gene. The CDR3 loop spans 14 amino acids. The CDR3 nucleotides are TGTGCCAGCGGTGGACTAGCGGGATCCTACGAGCAGTACTTC. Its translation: CASGGLAGSYEQYF.

The CDR3 DNA is TGTGCCAGTAGTTTCTCTTCGTACAGGCGGGGCACTGAAGCTTTCTTT. As protein: CASSFSSYRRGTEAFF. The genes are TRBV19 and TRBJ1-1, with D perhaps matching TRBD1 (5 bases). From germline, CDR1 is LNHDA and CDR2 SQIVND (reference sequence). The CDR3 loop spans 16 amino acids. With 5 bases removed from V and 4 bases from J, the gap between germline ends came to 20 bases.

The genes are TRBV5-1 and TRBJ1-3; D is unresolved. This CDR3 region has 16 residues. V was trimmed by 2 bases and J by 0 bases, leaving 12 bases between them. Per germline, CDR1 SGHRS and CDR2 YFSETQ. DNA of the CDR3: TGCGCCAGCAGCTTAGCTGGTTCACTCTCTGGAAACACCATATATTTT. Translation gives CASSLAGSLSGNTIYF.

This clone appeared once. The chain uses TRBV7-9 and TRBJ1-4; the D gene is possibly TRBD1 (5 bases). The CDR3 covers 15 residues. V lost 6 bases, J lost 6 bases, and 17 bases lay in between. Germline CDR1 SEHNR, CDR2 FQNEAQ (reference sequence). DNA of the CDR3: TGTGCCAGCAGGAGGGGACGCAGGGAGGATGAAAAACTGTTTTTT. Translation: CASRRGRREDEKLFF.